The source of this TCR beta chain is a study of blood T cell repertoires in COVID-19. Study context: PBMCs, B-cell-depleted T cells, or T cells provided the cDNA or gDNA that made up the material.

This CDR3 spans 16 amino acids. CDR1 is SGDLS, CDR2 YYNGEE, per germline. The V and J ends lost 2 bases and 10 bases, in that order; junction bases with no gene match: 11. Original processing methods: Scientists estimated how many nucleated cells there were by amplifying reference gene primers. The protocol was immunoSEQ multiplex PCR, while the TCRdb copy is restricted to in-frame clones and leaves out a portion. V, J and clone size are taken as reported in that table, and D and trimming were inferred from the DNA itself. The data hold about 170,000 clones, with about 85% observed a single time. In Seattle, patients joined the study during active infection and were tracked longitudinally.

Sequenced sample: peripheral blood. The chain uses TRBV9 and TRBJ2-1; 11 positions agree with TRBD1. The sequence was collected from a man older than 75 with COVID-19, enrolled during active disease. The CDR3 loop is CASSVGVGQGVGEQFF. For the CDR3, the DNA is TGTGCCAGCAGCGTGGGTGTGGGACAGGGGGTCGGGGAGCAGTTCTTC.